This T cell receptor beta chain stems from a study of T cell clones after liver transplantation. Study-wide context: As an antigen-independent comparator, third-party-reactive TCRbeta sequences came from pre-transplant mixed lymphocyte reactions.

This table comes from immunoSEQ multiplex PCR, and its TCRdb copy is limited to in-frame clones, with some not included. The sample lists 16,000 or so clones, more than 80% occurring once. The V end lost 0 bases, the J end lost 4 bases, and 12 bases lay between the germline ends. The CDR3 consists of 15 residues. Germline CDR1 and CDR2: LGHNA and YSLEER. The count of this clone is one. The antigen remains undetermined. Study findings and constraints: In a couple of subjects, few donor cells limited the measurable donor-reactive repertoire.

This chain uses TRBV4-3 with TRBJ1-2; D may be TRBD1 (6 bases). The receptor comes from a human patient who received a liver transplant. Some T cells could come from the graft donor. This material consisted of CD8+ T cells from blood, taken almost 47 months after liver transplant. CDR3 sequence reads: CASSQDQGIFYGYTF. The CDR3 DNA is TGCGCCAGCAGCCAAGATCAGGGGATTTTCTATGGCTACACCTTC.